The 32 T cell receptor beta chains listed next were all sequenced from one sample in a study of CD8+ T cells in alopecia areata. Sequencing used cDNA as its template, made by extracting RNA and reverse transcribing it. Produced via immunoSEQ multiplex PCR; TCRdb's table is partial and in-frame only. The table shows around 100,000 clones, with around 45% occurring only once. Sequencing was done on a sample of CD4+ T cells sorted from blood. The receptor source for this set is a human donor with alopecia areata.

V is TRBV4-1 and J is TRBJ2-7, with TRBD2 matching 7 bases. This CDR3 contains 16 residues. CDR1 is MGHRA and CDR2 is YSYEKL in the germline V gene. The V segment lost 4 bases and the J segment 2 bases; nucleotides outside the gene matches: 11. The CDR3 nucleotides are TGCGCCAGCAGCCCATCCCAGGCTAGCGGTACCTACGAGCAGTACTTC. It encodes CASSPSQASGTYEQYF.

V gene TRBV11-3 combines with J gene TRBJ2-5; 7 bases are shared with TRBD2. The CDR3 extends over 15 amino acids. V lost 5 bases and J lost 4; bases outside the gene matches: 10. Per the germline V gene, CDR1 is SGHNT and CDR2 is YENEEA. CDR3 amino acids: CASSGMVASGETQYF. The CDR3 DNA is TGTGCCAGCAGCGGCATGGTCGCTAGCGGAGAGACCCAGTACTTC.

Comments on this clone: The same CDR3 can be traced to other DNA sequences in this sample. J is TRBJ2-5 and V is TRBV7-9; no clear D gene. The CDR3 sequence is 13 residues long. The V end lost 5 bases, the J end lost 3 bases, and 10 bases lay between the germline ends. The germline CDR1 and CDR2 sequences are SEHNR and FQNEAQ (reference sequence). CDR3 in DNA: TGTGCCAGCAGCCCCACGACCAAAGAGACCCAGTACTTC. Its protein product is CASSPTTKETQYF.

This chain links TRBV18 with TRBJ2-2, with D unclear. The length of the CDR3 is 17 residues. Germline lookup yields CDR1 KGHSH and CDR2 LQKENI. V lost 3 bases and J 4 bases, leaving 18 bases between the germline ends. CDR3 loop: CASSPNSFISTTGELFF. The CDR3 nucleotides read TGTGCCAGCTCACCGAACAGCTTCATTTCCACCACCGGGGAGCTGTTTTTT. Full variable domain (rest looked up from reference TRBV18 and TRBJ2-2): NAGVMQNPRHLVRRRGQEARLRCSPMKGHSHVYWYRQLPEEGLKFMVYLQKENIIDESGMPKERFSAEFPKEGPSILRIQQVVRGDSAAYFCASSPNSFISTTGELFFGEGSRLTVL.

This chain connects TRBV9 to TRBJ1-1; D not certain. The CDR3 has 16 residues. Germline V gene sequence: CDR1 SGDLS, CDR2 YYNGEE. Trimming shortened V by 0 bases and J by 5 bases, and 17 bases separated the two germline ends. The CDR3 region is CASSVGMGYPKTEAFF. CDR3 bases: TGTGCCAGCAGCGTAGGGATGGGGTATCCGAAAACTGAAGCTTTCTTT.

This clone was seen a handful of times. CDR3 sequence reads: CASSLGQYPGYEQYF. The DNA of the CDR3 is TGTGCCAGCAGTCTTGGACAGTACCCGGGCTACGAGCAGTACTTC. The chain links TRBV28 to TRBJ2-7, with a weak D call TRBD1 (6 bases). The germline gives CDR1 MDHEN, CDR2 SYDVKM. V lost 5 bases and J 3 bases, leaving 17 bases between the germline ends. The CDR3 contains 15 residues. The whole variable domain, filled in from reference TRBV28 and TRBJ2-7, reads DVKVTQSSRYLVKRTGEKVFLECVQDMDHENMFWYRQDPGLGLRLIYFSYDVKMKEKGDIPEGYSVSREKKERFSLILESASTNQTSMYLCASSLGQYPGYEQYFGPGTRLTVT.

This clone was found a few times. The chain joins TRBV30 to TRBJ2-2; D not resolved. Per the germline V gene, CDR1 is GTSNPN and CDR2 is SVGIG (reference sequence). This CDR3 spans 14 amino acids. Trimming shortened V by 4 bases and J by 0 bases, and 9 bases separated the two germline ends. This CDR3 is CAWIRGSNTGELFF. CDR3 coding DNA: TGTGCCTGGATTCGCGGATCGAACACCGGGGAGCTGTTTTTT. Using reference TRBV30 and TRBJ2-2 for the parts outside the CDR3, the full variable domain is SQTIHQWPATLVQPVGSPLSLECTVEGTSNPNLYWYRQAAGRGLQLLFYSVGIGQISSEVPQNLSASRPQDRQFILSSKKLLLSDSGFYLCAWIRGSNTGELFFGEGSRLTVL.

This chain joins TRBV5-1 and TRBJ2-7; no firm D call. The CDR3 is 15 residues long. Per germline, CDR1 SGHRS and CDR2 YFSETQ. The V gene lost 2 bases and the J gene lost 0 bases, with 12 bases spanning the gap. This CDR3 reads CASSFYSLDSYEQYF. CDR3 DNA: TGCGCCAGCAGCTTTTATTCCTTAGACTCCTACGAGCAGTACTTC.

Of note for this clone: In the same sample, other DNA sequences code for this CDR3. V and J are TRBV29-1 and TRBJ2-5, with 10 bases matching TRBD1. There are 13 residues in the CDR3. The V gene end was trimmed by 5 bases and the J gene end by 5 bases; junction bases not matched to a gene: 5. In germline, CDR1 is SQVTM, CDR2 ANQGSEA. The CDR3 reads CSVRQGAGETQYF. The CDR3 DNA reads TGCAGCGTTCGACAGGGGGCAGGGGAGACCCAGTACTTC. Combining the CDR3 with reference TRBV29-1 and TRBJ2-5 gives the whole variable domain SAVISQKPSRDICQRGTSLTIQCQVDSQVTMMFWYRQQPGQSLTLIATANQGSEATYESGFVIDKFPISRPNLTFSTLTVSNMSPEDSSIYLCSVRQGAGETQYFGPGTRLLVL.

This clone was observed a few times. V usage is TRBV29-1 and J usage is TRBJ2-2; D is unclear. The CDR3 covers 13 residues. The germline V and J ends were trimmed by 2 bases and 10 bases, with 14 bases remaining between them. The germline gives CDR1 SQVTM, CDR2 ANQGSEA. Here the CDR3 reads CSVESGTKPELFF. The CDR3 nucleotides are TGCAGCGTTGAATCGGGTACCAAACCGGAGCTGTTTTTT.

This clone has more than one count but fewer than ten. The rearrangement links TRBV29-1 to TRBJ2-3, with 7 bases fitting TRBD1. V was pared by 3 bases and J by 3 bases, with 3 bases of the junction left unmatched. CDR3 length equals 13 residues. Per germline, CDR1 SQVTM and CDR2 ANQGSEA. CDR3 nucleotide sequence: TGCAGCGTTGATTTGACAGGGACAGATACGCAGTATTTT. Protein sequence: CSVDLTGTDTQYF.

The V gene is TRBV5-1, the J gene TRBJ2-7; D might be TRBD2 (6 bases). Per germline, CDR1 SGHRS and CDR2 YFSETQ. The CDR3 is made up of 15 amino acids. Trimming took 0 bases from V and 3 from J, leaving 13 bases between them. The CDR3 spells CASSLAAEGIYEQYF. CDR3 coding DNA: TGCGCCAGCAGCTTGGCCGCGGAGGGAATCTACGAGCAGTACTTC.

The V gene is TRBV7-8, the J gene TRBJ2-7; the match to TRBD1 covers 9 bases. CDR1 is SGHVS and CDR2 is FQNEAQ in the germline V gene. J was trimmed by 6 bases and V by 3 bases; bases with no gene match: 9. This CDR3 comprises 15 residues. The CDR3 reads CASSFGGTGRSEQYF. CDR3 bases: TGTGCCAGCAGCTTTGGCGGGACAGGGAGGTCCGAGCAGTACTTC. The entire variable domain, with the rest obtained from reference TRBV7-8 and TRBJ2-7, is as follows: GAGVSQSPRYKVAKRGQDVALRCDPISGHVSLFWYQQALGQGPEFLTYFQNEAQLDKSGLPSDRFFAERPEGSVSTLKIQRTQQEDSAVYLCASSFGGTGRSEQYFGPGTRLTVT.

This chain links TRBV6-5 with TRBJ2-5, with a tentative D call TRBD2 (5 bases). Trimming took off 6 bases at V and 4 bases at J, with 12 bases between the two ends. There are 13 residues in the CDR3. Looked up from germline, CDR1 is MNHEY and CDR2 is SVGAGI. The CDR3 spells CASRSLAGETQYF. CDR3 DNA: TGTGCCAGCAGGTCGCTAGCAGGAGAGACCCAGTACTTC.

The rearrangement joins TRBV28 to TRBJ2-7; 11 bases fit TRBD2. The CDR3 length is 15 residues. V was pared by 5 bases and J by 4 bases, with 7 bases of the junction left unmatched. Germline V gene lookup returns CDR1 MDHEN and CDR2 SYDVKM. Here the CDR3 reads CASSLPTSGRYEQYF. As DNA, the CDR3 is TGTGCCAGCAGTCTCCCCACTAGCGGGAGATACGAGCAGTACTTC.

The rearrangement links TRBV7-9 to TRBJ1-6; D is unresolved. The V gene lost 5 bases and the J gene lost 10 bases, with 6 bases spanning the gap. Germline CDR1 is SEHNR and CDR2 is FQNEAQ (reference sequence). The CDR3 extends over 11 amino acids. The CDR3 loop is CASSRDSPLHF. CDR3 bases: TGTGCCAGCAGCCGTGACTCACCCCTCCACTTT.

The chain recombines TRBV30 with TRBJ2-7; a possible D gene is TRBD1 (5 bases). Trimming took off 5 bases at V and 5 bases at J, with 16 bases between the two ends. CDR3 length: 13 amino acids. Looked up from germline, CDR1 is GTSNPN and CDR2 is SVGIG (reference sequence). The CDR3 sequence: CAWGQSRADEQYF. For the CDR3, the DNA is TGTGCCTGGGGGCAGAGCAGGGCTGACGAGCAGTACTTC.

The chain carries TRBV28 and TRBJ1-2; 7 bases agree with TRBD1. The CDR3 loop spans 15 amino acids. Germline V lookup: CDR1 MDHEN, CDR2 SYDVKM. The V segment lost 5 bases and the J segment 5 bases; nucleotides outside the gene matches: 11. CDR3 sequence reads: CASSPWTGREYGYTF. The CDR3 coding sequence is TGTGCCAGCAGTCCGTGGACAGGCAGGGAATATGGCTACACCTTC.

This clone was seen a handful of times. This chain connects TRBV7-2 to TRBJ2-7, with TRBD1 matching 7 bases. The V gene end was trimmed by 5 bases and the J gene end by 0 bases; junction bases not matched to a gene: 7. Germline V lookup: CDR1 SGHTA, CDR2 FQGNSA. This CDR3 region has 15 residues. The CDR3 DNA sequence: TGTGCCAGCAGCCCGAGGACAGGCCTCTCCTACGAGCAGTACTTC. This sequence encodes CASSPRTGLSYEQYF.

J is TRBJ2-7 and V is TRBV28; no clear D. Germline V gene sequence: CDR1 MDHEN, CDR2 SYDVKM. V lost 2 bases and J lost 1, with 18 bases in between. There are 17 residues in the CDR3. The CDR3 DNA reads as TGTGCCAGCAGTTTAATGGTCTTACAGCCCGAATCCTACGAGCAGTACTTC. Translated: CASSLMVLQPESYEQYF.

This clone was counted only a few times. The chain carries TRBV6-6 and TRBJ2-3; D is uncertain. This CDR3 is built from 14 residues. Trimming removed 6 bases from V and 0 bases from J, with 10 bases in between. Per the germline V gene, CDR1 is MNHNY and CDR2 is SVGAGI (reference sequence). The CDR3: CASRRPESTDTQYF. The DNA of the CDR3 is TGTGCCAGCAGGAGACCCGAGAGCACAGATACGCAGTATTTT.

This clone was picked up a small number of times. This sequence joins TRBV7-9 and TRBJ2-5; no definite D call. From germline, CDR1 is SEHNR and CDR2 FQNEAQ (reference sequence). Trimming pared 5 bases from V and 4 bases from J, leaving 8 bases between. The CDR3 runs 12 residues. The CDR3 DNA sequence: TGTGCCAGCAGCACCCTTCTAGAGACCCAGTACTTC. Protein sequence: CASSTLLETQYF.

In this sample, this clone turned up a few times. The chain carries TRBV29-1 and TRBJ2-5; 8 bases fit TRBD1. Germline CDR1 and CDR2: SQVTM and ANQGSEA. The CDR3 runs to 13 residues. V was pared by 7 bases and J by 7 bases, with 11 bases of the junction left unmatched. This CDR3 is CSADRDMVGTQYF. CDR3 nucleotide sequence: TGCAGCGCGGACAGGGATATGGTGGGGACCCAGTACTTC.

This clone was observed a handful of times. The rearrangement links TRBV28 to TRBJ2-1; unclear D gene. Trimming removed 1 base at V and 10 bases at J, with 20 bases between. In germline, CDR1 is MDHEN, CDR2 SYDVKM. This CDR3 is 16 amino acids long. CDR3 amino acids: CASSLLGQLRLGEQFF. The CDR3 coding sequence is TGTGCCAGCAGTTTATTAGGTCAGTTGAGACTGGGCGAGCAGTTCTTC.

This clone has more than one count but fewer than ten. The rearrangement joins TRBV4-2 to TRBJ2-3; unclear D gene. The V gene lost 3 bases and the J gene lost 2 bases, with 3 bases spanning the gap. Germline CDR1 reads LGHNA; CDR2 reads YNFKEQ. This CDR3 comprises 12 residues. CDR3 residues: CASSHHTDTQYF. CDR3 nucleotides: TGTGCCAGCAGCCATCACACAGATACGCAGTATTTT.

V usage is TRBV6-5 and J usage is TRBJ2-4; the D is unclear. The V end lost 6 bases, the J end lost 1 base, and 10 bases lay between the germline ends. CDR1 is MNHEY, CDR2 SVGAGI, per germline. The CDR3 extends over 14 amino acids. This CDR3 is CASRPSRAKNIQYF. The CDR3 bases are TGTGCCAGCAGGCCAAGTAGGGCCAAAAACATTCAGTACTTC.

This clone was seen a handful of times. The rearrangement uses TRBV19 and TRBJ1-1; D might be TRBD1 (6 bases). Germline loops: CDR1 LNHDA, CDR2 SQIVND (reference sequence). The length of the CDR3 is 13 residues. V lost 8 bases and J 4 bases, leaving 14 bases between the germline ends. CDR3 amino acids: CASARGGGTEAFF. For the CDR3, the DNA is TGTGCCAGTGCCAGGGGAGGTGGCACTGAAGCTTTCTTT.

This clone was observed a few times. The rearrangement joins TRBV19 to TRBJ1-4; unclear D gene. This CDR3 has 12 residues. Germline assignment: CDR1 LNHDA and CDR2 SQIVND (reference sequence). Trimming left V 7 bases short and J 6 bases short, with 9 bases between. The CDR3 nucleotides read TGTGCCAGTACGTCCGGTGATGAAAAACTGTTTTTT. As protein: CASTSGDEKLFF.

The rearrangement links TRBV2 to TRBJ2-1; TRBD2 agrees at 14 bases. In germline, CDR1 is SNHLY, CDR2 FYNNEI. The CDR3 contains 15 residues. J lost 9 bases, V lost 6 bases, and 7 bases had no gene match. CDR3 residues: CASRRTGLAGVEQFF. CDR3 nucleotides: TGTGCCAGCAGGAGAACGGGACTAGCGGGAGTTGAGCAGTTCTTC.

The rearrangement links TRBV7-9 to TRBJ2-1; no firm D call. This CDR3 region has 10 residues. Trimming removed 7 bases from V and 9 bases from J, with 7 bases in between. Germline CDR1 reads SEHNR; CDR2 reads FQNEAQ (reference sequence). CDR3 sequence (DNA): TGTGCCAGCACGCCGGGTGAGCAGTTCTTC. Its protein product is CASTPGEQFF. The full variable domain, with the rest looked up from reference TRBV7-9 and TRBJ2-1, is DTGVSQNPRHKITKRGQNVTFRCDPISEHNRLYWYRQTLGQGPEFLTYFQNEAQLEKSRLLSDRFSAERPKGSFSTLEIQRTEQGDSAMYLCASTPGEQFFGPGTRLTVL.

J is TRBJ1-5 and V is TRBV7-9; no clear D. V lost 5 bases and J 4 bases, leaving 9 bases between the germline ends. The CDR3 totals 13 residues. Germline lookup yields CDR1 SEHNR and CDR2 FQNEAQ (reference sequence). The DNA of the CDR3 is TGTGCCAGCAGCCCCCAGGTTAATCAGCCCCAGCATTTT. It encodes CASSPQVNQPQHF. Drawing the rest from reference TRBV7-9 and TRBJ1-5, the complete variable domain is DTGVSQNPRHKITKRGQNVTFRCDPISEHNRLYWYRQTLGQGPEFLTYFQNEAQLEKSRLLSDRFSAERPKGSFSTLEIQRTEQGDSAMYLCASSPQVNQPQHFGDGTRLSIL.

This clone turned up a few times. The rearrangement joins TRBV7-2 to TRBJ2-7; no reliable D call. The V end lost 2 bases, the J end lost 2 bases, and 10 bases lay between the germline ends. The CDR3 contains 14 residues. The V gene's germline CDR1 is SGHTA and CDR2 FQGNSA. The CDR3 loop reads CASSLYAAPYEQYF. CDR3 sequence (DNA): TGTGCCAGCAGCTTATACGCAGCTCCCTACGAGCAGTACTTC. The variable domain in full, completed from reference TRBV7-2 and TRBJ2-7, reads GAGVSQSPSNKVTEKGKDVELRCDPISGHTALYWYRQSLGQGLEFLIYFQGNSAPDKSGLPSDRFSAERTGGSVSTLTIQRTQQEDSAVYLCASSLYAAPYEQYFGPGTRLTVT.